This is a list of T cell receptor beta chains from one sample in a study of T cells in Graves' hyperthyroidism and ophthalmopathy. MiXCR, applied by TCRdb to the multiplex PCR reads, yields one record per CDR3 protein. Of 500,000 to 650,000 distinct CDR3 sequences listed, roughly 15% are singletons. Sequenced sample: blood. Source of these receptors: a young woman with Graves' ophthalmopathy. Both conserved end residues are part of each CDR3. D genes are given only for firm matches. Size tells how often a clone was seen (once, few, many) or the class of an expanded clone, and some rows leave it out.

clone_size	j_call	d_call	v_call	cdr3_nt	cdr3_aa
few	TRBJ1-6	-	TRBV6-6	TGTGCCAGCAGTTACTCTGGGGGGGGGGGAGAGAATTCACCCCTCCACTTT	CASSYSGGGGENSPLHF
many	TRBJ2-1	-	TRBV18	TGTGCCAGCTCACCAACAGGTTACAATGAGCAGTTCTTC	CASSPTGYNEQFF
many	TRBJ1-2	-	TRBV12-3/TRBV12-4	TGTGCCAGCAGACGTGGTGACAGTGACTATGGCTACACCTTC	CASRRGDSDYGYTF
-	TRBJ2-7	-	TRBV6-6	TGTGCCAGCAGTTACTCTAGGACACTAGACGAGCAGTACTTC	CASSYSRTLDEQYF
-	TRBJ2-2	TRBD1	TRBV30	TGTGCCCGGAGTTCAGGACAGGGAATTTTGGGGGAGCTGTTTTTT	CARSSGQGILGELFF
many	TRBJ2-7	-	TRBV5-1	TGCGCCAGCAGCTTTGGAGGGGGTAGCTCCTACGAGCAGTACTTC	CASSFGGGSSYEQYF
-	TRBJ2-7	TRBD2	TRBV4-2	TGTGCCAGCAGCCAAGATGGGAGGGGCGACTCCTACGAGCAGTACTTC	CASSQDGRGDSYEQYF
few	TRBJ1-1	-	TRBV4-1	TGCGCCAGCAGCCGAAACCCGAACACTGAAGCTTTCTTT	CASSRNPNTEAFF
-	TRBJ2-5	TRBD2	TRBV5-1	TGCGCCAGCAGCCGGTGGGGCAGCTCCGGACTAGCGGGAGTTGTAGAGACCCAGTACTTC	CASSRWGSSGLAGVVETQYF
few	TRBJ1-2	-	TRBV27	TGTGCCAGCAAGGAGGACACCACTAACTATGGCTACACCTTC	CASKEDTTNYGYTF
-	TRBJ1-1	-	TRBV29-1	TGCAGCGTTGAAAGTATAGGGGAAGTAATCACTGAAGCTTTCTTT	CSVESIGEVITEAFF
-	TRBJ2-1	TRBD2	TRBV4-3	TGCGCCAGCAGCCAAAACCCGGGACTAGCGGGAGTCTACAATGAGCAGTTCTTC	CASSQNPGLAGVYNEQFF
-	TRBJ1-1	-	TRBV20-1	TGCAGTGCAACTCTGGGGGTTAACACTGAAGCTTTCTTT	CSATLGVNTEAFF
many	TRBJ1-2	TRBD1	TRBV5-1	TGCGCCAGCAGCTTACTAAAATCGGGACAGGGACCGGATGGCTACACCTTC	CASSLLKSGQGPDGYTF
few	TRBJ1-1	-	TRBV29-1	TGCAGCGTAGGACAGAGAATGAACACTGAAGCTTTCTTT	CSVGQRMNTEAFF
few	TRBJ1-5	-	TRBV19	TGTGCCAGTAGTATCCGGACCCCCGTTTGGCCCCAGCATTTT	CASSIRTPVWPQHF
few	TRBJ2-7	TRBD1	TRBV7-8	TGTGCCAGCAGCACACCGGGACAGACGAACGAGCAGTACTTC	CASSTPGQTNEQYF
many	TRBJ2-3	TRBD2	TRBV28	TGTGCCAGCAGAGATAGCGGGGGGTACACAGATACGCAGTATTTT	CASRDSGGYTDTQYF
-	TRBJ2-5	TRBD2	TRBV6-1	TGTGCCAGCAGTTCCCGGACTAGCGGGAGTCGCCAAGAGACCCAGTACTTC	CASSSRTSGSRQETQYF
few	TRBJ2-7	TRBD2	TRBV6-1	TGTGCAACCCGGACTAGCGGGGCCTACGAGCAGTACTTC	CATRTSGAYEQYF
many	TRBJ2-3	TRBD1	TRBV11-1	TGTGCCAGCAGCTTAGGGACAGGTGGCACAGATACGCAGTATTTT	CASSLGTGGTDTQYF
many	TRBJ2-1	TRBD2	TRBV11-3	TGTGCCAGCAGCCTAGATAGCGGGAGGGCCTACAATGAGCAGTTCTTC	CASSLDSGRAYNEQFF
many	TRBJ1-5	TRBD1	TRBV20-1	TGCAGTGCCCGGACAGGGGGACGCGGGAGTCAGCCCCAGCATTTT	CSARTGGRGSQPQHF
once	TRBJ1-5	-	TRBV28	TGTGCCAGCAACCCCGTAGGTCAGCCCCAGCATTTT	CASNPVGQPQHF
many	TRBJ2-7	-	TRBV28	TGTGCCAGCAGTTTATTTGCGCTCCAGGGCTCCTACGAGCAGTACTTC	CASSLFALQGSYEQYF
many	TRBJ1-3	-	TRBV6-1	TGTGCCAGCACTCCGACGGGGACTGGAAACACCATATATTTT	CASTPTGTGNTIYF
-	TRBJ2-3	TRBD2	TRBV6-1	TGTGCCAGTTCGACGACTAGCGGGGGCACAGATACGCAGTATTTT	CASSTTSGGTDTQYF
few	TRBJ1-6	-	TRBV12-3/TRBV12-4	TGTGCCAGCAGTTTGCAATCGGGGGGGTCTAATTCACCCCTCCACTTT	CASSLQSGGSNSPLHF
many	TRBJ2-7	TRBD2	TRBV20-1	TGCAGTGCTAGGGACCCGCGCGGGGGGAGGTACGAGCAGTACTTC	CSARDPRGGRYEQYF
few	TRBJ1-3	TRBD1	TRBV7-2	TGTGCCAGCAGCCGGACAGGGGCTTTCTCTGGAAACACCATATATTTT	CASSRTGAFSGNTIYF
many	TRBJ2-1	TRBD2	TRBV7-2	TGTGCCAGCAGCTTACTTGGGACTAGCGGGAGAAATGAGCAGTTCTTC	CASSLLGTSGRNEQFF
many	TRBJ1-1	-	TRBV30	TGTGCCTGCGCCCCGGGCCCATGGAACACTGAAGCTTTCTTT	CACAPGPWNTEAFF
many	TRBJ1-2	-	TRBV2	TGTGCCAGCACTAAGCCGGGGGGGAGGGGAGATGGCTACACCTTC	CASTKPGGRGDGYTF